Below are 21 T cell receptor beta chains sequenced from a single sample in a study of T cell changes during pregnancy in multiple sclerosis. Profiled with immunoSEQ multiplex PCR; TCRdb holds only in-frame clones, not every one. The top ten hold over 3.5% of the sample, which has tens of thousands of clones, over 85% seen once. The sample was peripheral blood, taken after pregnancy. The source is a female donor in good health, enrolled as a control in a pregnancy study.

This clone was detected once. This rearrangement joins TRBV19 to TRBJ1-2; TRBD1 is a possible D gene (6 bases). Germline loops: CDR1 LNHDA, CDR2 SQIVND (reference sequence). The CDR3 consists of 12 residues. Trimming removed 2 bases at V and 6 bases at J, with 7 bases between. The CDR3 region is CASSITGHGYTF. The CDR3 DNA reads as TGTGCCAGTAGTATAACAGGGCATGGCTACACCTTC.

CDR3 region: CASSPGQGTSYEQYF. Written as DNA, the CDR3 is TGTGCCAGCAGCCCCGGACAGGGGACTTCCTACGAGCAGTACTTC. V and J are TRBV7-6 and TRBJ2-7, with 9 nucleotides matching TRBD1. CDR3 size: 15 residues. V dropped 5 bases and J dropped 1; count of bases not matched to a gene: 6. CDR1 is SGHVS and CDR2 is FNYEAQ in the germline V gene.

The genes are TRBV28 and TRBJ1-5; the match to TRBD1 covers 7 bases. CDR1 and CDR2 (germline): MDHEN, SYDVKM. Germline trimming cut 11 bases from V and 4 bases from J; bases unmatched to any gene: 14. The CDR3 covers 15 residues. CDR3 in amino acids: CASSKGGAGNQPQHF. As DNA, the CDR3 is TGTGCCTCCTCCAAAGGGGGCGCGGGAAATCAGCCCCAGCATTTT.

J is TRBJ2-7 and V is TRBV28; D may be TRBD1 (5 bases). Trimming cost V 1 base and J 5 bases, with 12 bases left between them. Germline assignment: CDR1 MDHEN and CDR2 SYDVKM. The CDR3 runs 14 residues. The CDR3 loop is CASSLLPGLDEQYF. The CDR3 DNA reads TGTGCCAGCAGTTTATTACCAGGGCTGGACGAGCAGTACTTC.

This sequence joins TRBV28 and TRBJ1-5; D uncertain. The CDR3 spans 18 residues. CDR1 and CDR2 from the germline V gene are MDHEN and SYDVKM. V shed 2 bases and J shed 3 bases, with 20 bases lying between them. For the CDR3, the DNA is TGTGCCAGCAGTTTAGGAACGATTGTAACAGTGACCAATCAGCCCCAGCATTTT. Its protein product is CASSLGTIVTVTNQPQHF.

In its sample, this clone was seen a few times. The chain employs TRBV9 and TRBJ1-1; 7 bases map to TRBD1. Germline lookup yields CDR1 SGDLS and CDR2 YYNGEE. CDR3 length equals 15 residues. The V segment lost 5 bases and the J segment 1 base; nucleotides outside the gene matches: 8. DNA for the CDR3: TGTGCCAGCAGAGGGACAGACCTATCGAACACTGAAGCTTTCTTT. It encodes CASRGTDLSNTEAFF.

The chain links TRBV18 to TRBJ1-2; 10 bases fit TRBD1. Trimming at V came to 4 bases and at J to 7 bases, leaving 3 bases not matched to a gene. Germline lookup yields CDR1 KGHSH and CDR2 LQKENI. This CDR3 spans 13 amino acids. The CDR3 bases are TGTGCCAGCTCACTCCGGGACAGGGGTGGCTACACCTTC. It yields the protein CASSLRDRGGYTF.

The gene calls are TRBV10-2 and TRBJ1-5, with 7 bases matching TRBD1. The V and J ends lost 2 bases and 4 bases, in that order; junction bases with no gene match: 2. This CDR3 comprises 14 residues. Germline loops: CDR1 WSHSY, CDR2 SAAADI. The CDR3 coding sequence is TGCGCCAGCAGTGAGGGGACAGCAAATCAGCCCCAGCATTTT. Translated, it gives CASSEGTANQPQHF.

The chain employs TRBV7-2 and TRBJ1-5, with D tentatively TRBD1 (5 bases). CDR3 length equals 15 residues. The V end lost 0 bases, the J end lost 3 bases, and 9 bases lay between the germline ends. In germline, CDR1 is SGHTA, CDR2 FQGNSA. The CDR3: CASSLAGGPNQPQHF. Written as DNA, the CDR3 is TGTGCCAGCAGCTTAGCGGGGGGACCCAATCAGCCCCAGCATTTT.

The V gene is TRBV5-1, the J gene TRBJ1-4, with 7 nucleotides matching TRBD1. V lost 5 bases to trimming and J lost 3 bases; unmatched junction nucleotides: 7. CDR1 SGHRS and CDR2 YFSETQ come from the germline V gene. The CDR3 is 15 residues long. DNA of the CDR3: TGCGCCAGCAGACCGGGACAGCTGGCTAATGAAAAACTGTTTTTT. Translation gives CASRPGQLANEKLFF.

This chain uses TRBV10-3 with TRBJ2-7; 11 nucleotides agree with TRBD1. With 10 bases clipped from V and 0 bases from J, the junction kept 5 bases outside the gene matches. This CDR3 has 14 residues. The germline V gene has CDR1 ENHRY and CDR2 SYGVKD. This CDR3 reads CATTGTGGSYEQYF. CDR3 sequence (DNA): TGTGCCACCACCGGGACAGGGGGCTCCTACGAGCAGTACTTC.

The V and J genes are TRBV28 and TRBJ1-1; TRBD1 aligns across 9 bases. Germline loops: CDR1 MDHEN, CDR2 SYDVKM. The CDR3 extends over 15 amino acids. The CDR3: CAVTGTGWGDTEAFF. The CDR3 region has the DNA TGTGCTGTAACCGGGACAGGGTGGGGGGACACTGAAGCTTTCTTT.

This clone was found once. The chain uses TRBV10-3 and TRBJ1-2; D uncertain. The CDR3 sequence is 13 residues long. CDR1 is ENHRY and CDR2 is SYGVKD in the germline V gene. V lost 4 bases and J lost 3, with 9 bases in between. The CDR3 protein is CAISADWDYGYTF. DNA for the CDR3: TGTGCCATCAGTGCGGACTGGGACTATGGCTACACCTTC.

V is TRBV9 and J is TRBJ1-4; 8 bases match TRBD1. Germline-derived CDR1 and CDR2 are SGDLS and YYNGEE. V gave up 0 bases and J gave up 3 bases; unmatched junction bases: 1. The CDR3 spans 15 residues. CDR3 nucleotide sequence: TGTGCCAGCAGCGTAGGACAGGGGCCTAATGAAAAACTGTTTTTT. It encodes CASSVGQGPNEKLFF.

The chain employs TRBV5-1 and TRBJ1-2; TRBD1 might be the D (6 bases). The length of the CDR3 is 15 residues. The V end was cut by 0 bases, the J end by 4 bases, with 13 bases between. CDR1 and CDR2 from the germline V gene are SGHRS and YFSETQ. CDR3 in DNA: TGCGCCAGCAGCTTGGCAGGGGTCGAGGGCTATGGCTACACCTTC. Translation: CASSLAGVEGYGYTF.

V is TRBV4-1 and J is TRBJ2-2; TRBD2 might be the D (6 bases). The CDR3 spans 14 residues. The germline V gene has CDR1 MGHRA and CDR2 YSYEKL. With 1 base removed from V and 7 bases from J, the gap between germline ends came to 10 bases. The CDR3 loop reads CASSQVGGSGELFF. In nucleotides, the CDR3 is TGCGCCAGCAGCCAAGTGGGGGGAAGCGGGGAGCTGTTTTTT.

The sample holds one count of this clone. This chain links TRBV5-1 with TRBJ1-5; TRBD1 aligns across 10 bases. CDR1 and CDR2 (germline): SGHRS, YFSETQ. V lost 4 bases, J lost 2 bases, and 6 bases stayed unmatched. This CDR3 spans 16 amino acids. The CDR3 protein is CASSLSGTGGNQPQHF. In DNA form, the CDR3 reads TGCGCCAGCAGCCTTTCCGGGACAGGGGGCAATCAGCCCCAGCATTTT.

The gene calls are TRBV6-1 and TRBJ1-6; 7 bases map to TRBD1. The CDR3 consists of 13 residues. CDR1 and CDR2 (germline): MNHNS, SASEGT. Unmatched junction bases numbered 6, after V lost 10 bases and J lost 6 bases. The CDR3 is CANAKGANSPLHF. The CDR3 region has the DNA TGTGCCAATGCTAAGGGGGCTAATTCACCCCTCCACTTT.

The chain joins TRBV6-1 to TRBJ2-6; no definite D call. CDR1 and CDR2 (germline): MNHNS, SASEGT. V lost 2 bases, J lost 0 bases, and 5 bases lay in between. The CDR3 runs 15 residues. The CDR3 nucleotides are TGTGCCAGCAGTGAAAAGAGCTCTGGGGCCAACGTCCTGACTTTC. The encoded protein is CASSEKSSGANVLTF.

The CDR3 coding sequence is TGTGCCAGCAGCCCGCACAGGGAGAGCTATGGCTACACCTTC. It specifies CASSPHRESYGYTF. The rearrangement uses TRBV5-5 and TRBJ1-2, with D perhaps matching TRBD1 (6 bases). Trimming cost V 4 bases and J 4 bases, with 14 bases left between them. CDR3 size: 14 residues. The germline CDR1 and CDR2 sequences are SGHKS and YYEKEE (reference sequence).

DNA for the CDR3: TGTGCCAGCAGGAGACAGGGGGCCCCCTACGAGCAGTACTTC. Amino acids: CASRRQGAPYEQYF. V gene TRBV28 combines with J gene TRBJ2-7; 10 positions match TRBD1. After removal of 6 bases from V and 2 bases from J, the junction contained 4 bases not matched to a gene. The CDR3 totals 14 residues. The germline CDR1 and CDR2 sequences are MDHEN and SYDVKM.